This paragraph covers one T cell receptor beta chain sequence. The data originate from a study of blood T cells in healthy people across ages. Sample-barcoded 5' priming and a J-beta primer mix drove a second PCR of about 6 to 12 cycles. TCRdb re-called the 5' RACE reads with MiXCR, one entry per CDR3 protein. Here the sample spans under 1,100,000 distinct CDR3 sequences, 20% to 25% being singletons. These data are also associated with another study on T cells of mothers and their children.

Material for sequencing was blood. This TCR was sampled from a girl aged 2 to 9 in good health.

The CDR3 spells CSAEDWNKETQYF. In DNA, the CDR3 is TGCAGCGCCGAGGACTGGAACAAAGAGACCCAGTACTTC. The chain has TRBV29-1 and TRBJ2-5, with a tentative D call TRBD2 (5 bases). Germline V gives CDR1 SQVTM, CDR2 ANQGSEA. V lost 7 bases and J 3 bases, leaving 15 bases between the germline ends. This CDR3 comprises 13 residues. Combining the CDR3 with reference TRBV29-1 and TRBJ2-5 gives the whole variable domain SAVISQKPSRDICQRGTSLTIQCQVDSQVTMMFWYRQQPGQSLTLIATANQGSEATYESGFVIDKFPISRPNLTFSTLTVSNMSPEDSSIYLCSAEDWNKETQYFGPGTRLLVL.